The following is a T cell receptor beta chain sequence with its context. Antigen: not known. The DNA ends 3 residues before the CDR3 does, and the rest of the CDR3 is filled in from the germline J gene. These data come from a study of T cells in women clearing cervical HPV infection. Background on the study: Case blood drawn at lesion detection; control blood after infection cleared. Study-level findings and limits: Cases carried less TRBV6-7 than controls: approximately 0.1% versus 0.16%.

This CDR3 region has 13 residues. Trimming removed 1 base at V and 3 bases at J, with 6 bases between. Germline V gives CDR1 LNHDA, CDR2 SQIVND (reference sequence). The protocol was immunoSEQ multiplex PCR, while the TCRdb copy is restricted to in-frame clones and leaves out a portion. Its listing shows about 46,000 clones. Material: blood buffy coat. This sequence originates from a woman between 18 and 75 years old with a cervical HPV16 infection that either progressed to CIN3+ or cleared (not recorded which). The chain combines TRBV19 with TRBJ2-5; D perhaps matches TRBD1 (5 bases). The part of the CDR3 DNA that was read is TGTGCCAGTAGTATAGGCAGGGAAGAGACC. Translation gives CASSIGREET. The whole CDR3 reads CASSIGREETQYF.